This TCR beta chain was captured in a study of cytomegalovirus exposure and HLA in healthy donors. Trimming stripped 0 bases from V and 5 bases from J, with 11 bases between. The CDR3 length is 15 residues. In germline, CDR1 is PRHDT, CDR2 FYEKMQ (reference sequence). As regards this clone: The antigen is unknown.

The PCR contained 60 Vbeta and 13 Jbeta primers. Clones were sequenced by immunoSEQ multiplex PCR, and TCRdb holds only the in-frame ones, with some missing. The sample has roughly 150,000 clones, approximately 78% seen once. Study findings and constraints: Later findings reportedly placed an Asian-associated ancestry cluster below the approximately 620-donor mean for N-insertions. Of the V segments, some could not be distinguished, including TRBV6-2 and TRBV6-3, and were excluded.

The sample comprised PBMCs. The genes are TRBV13 and TRBJ1-5; the D gene is possibly TRBD1 (6 bases). The TCR originated in a girl aged 2 to 9 in good health and CMV-seropositive. The CDR3 loop reads CASSLGGGQYQPQHF. The CDR3 nucleotides read TGTGCCAGCAGCTTAGGGGGCGGACAGTATCAGCCCCAGCATTTT.